Presented here are 8 T cell receptor beta chains from one specimen sequenced in a study of blood T cell repertoires in COVID-19. TCRdb's table, derived via immunoSEQ multiplex PCR, lists solely in-frame clones and lacks some. The sample lists over 10,000 clones; roughly 90% were seen once. Sequenced: peripheral blood. These receptors were obtained from a man between 65 and 80 years old with active COVID-19.

The chain couples TRBV25-1 to TRBJ2-5; TRBD2 agrees at 9 bases. The J segment lost 9 bases and the V segment lost 1 base, leaving 12 bases of the junction unmatched. This CDR3 spans 16 amino acids. CDR1 is MGHDK and CDR2 is SYGVNS in the germline V gene. The CDR3 DNA reads as TGTGCCAGCAGTGAATCGGAGACTAGCGGCTTCGAGGCCCAGTACTTC. This encodes CASSESETSGFEAQYF.

This chain links TRBV15 with TRBJ2-1; 13 nucleotides line up with TRBD2. Losses at the gene ends were 3 bases for V and 10 bases for J; bases not matched to a gene: 6. CDR3 length equals 15 residues. Germline CDR1 is LNHNV and CDR2 is YYDKDF (reference sequence). As DNA, the CDR3 is TGTGCCACCAGCAGGGGACTAGCGGGGAGGGGGGAGCAGTTCTTC. Protein: CATSRGLAGRGEQFF.

The rearrangement joins TRBV6-6 to TRBJ2-7; no definite D call. V was trimmed by 4 bases and J by 2 bases, leaving 12 bases between them. The CDR3 loop spans 14 amino acids. Germline CDR1 is MNHNY and CDR2 is SVGAGI (reference sequence). For the CDR3, the DNA is TGTGCCAGCAGTTCCCAGACGAGGACCTACGAGCAGTACTTC. As protein: CASSSQTRTYEQYF.

V usage is TRBV6-4 and J usage is TRBJ1-1, with 8 nucleotides matching TRBD1. The CDR3 runs 19 residues. V trimming: 0 bases; J trimming: 5 bases; junction bases outside the gene matches: 17. The germline CDR1 and CDR2 sequences are MRHNA and SNTAGT. CDR3 region: CASSDSGGQGAPRVTEAFF. The CDR3 region has the DNA TGTGCCAGCAGTGACTCGGGGGGGCAGGGGGCGCCCAGGGTGACTGAAGCTTTCTTT.

CDR3 sequence reads: CASSNPGAANYNEQFF. The CDR3 DNA reads TGTGCCAGTAGTAACCCGGGAGCAGCAAACTACAATGAGCAGTTCTTC. The gene calls are TRBV19 and TRBJ2-1; the D gene is possibly TRBD2 (6 bases). The CDR3 totals 16 residues. V was cut by 4 bases and J by 3 bases, with 16 bases left in between. Germline-derived CDR1 and CDR2 are LNHDA and SQIVND (reference sequence).

This chain connects TRBV7-7 to TRBJ2-1; 8 bases fit TRBD1. There are 15 residues in the CDR3. V gave up 5 bases and J gave up 6 bases; unmatched junction bases: 9. Germline CDR1 and CDR2: SSHAT and FNYEAQ (reference sequence). This CDR3 is CASSGPGQDFNEQFF. DNA of the CDR3: TGTGCCAGCAGCGGACCGGGACAGGACTTCAATGAGCAGTTCTTC.

The rearrangement uses TRBV9 and TRBJ2-7, with D maybe TRBD1 (5 bases). Germline lookup yields CDR1 SGDLS and CDR2 YYNGEE. This CDR3 contains 15 residues. Trimming cost V 3 bases and J 3 bases, with 16 bases left between them. CDR3 residues: CASSEGQGISYEQYF. The CDR3 coding sequence is TGTGCCAGCAGCGAGGGCCAGGGAATAAGCTACGAGCAGTACTTC.

CDR3 amino acids: CASSSVPTNNEQFF. The CDR3 bases are TGTGCCAGCAGCTCCGTTCCTACCAACAATGAGCAGTTCTTC. The chain has TRBV7-2 and TRBJ2-1; D uncertain. CDR1 SGHTA and CDR2 FQGNSA come from the germline V gene. Trimming left V 4 bases short and J 5 bases short, with 12 bases between. The CDR3 loop spans 14 amino acids. Full variable domain (remainder filled in from reference TRBV7-2 and TRBJ2-1): GAGVSQSPSNKVTEKGKDVELRCDPISGHTALYWYRQSLGQGLEFLIYFQGNSAPDKSGLPSDRFSAERTGGSVSTLTIQRTQQEDSAVYLCASSSVPTNNEQFFGPGTRLTVL.